Here is one T cell receptor (beta chain) with its context. This record belongs to a study of blood T cell repertoires in COVID-19. Overall study context: Acute-phase and convalescent COVID-19 samples originated in the United States, Italy and Spain. The analysed material was cDNA or gDNA that came from T cells, B-cell-depleted T cells, or PBMCs.

How the authors handled the data: Nucleated cell number was recorded as an estimate derived from reference gene primer amplification. Profiled with immunoSEQ multiplex PCR; TCRdb holds only in-frame clones, not every one. The V and J calls and clone size are taken from that table; D and trimming were inferred from the DNA. The sample shows tens of thousands of clones, roughly 90% of them seen only once. The sequencing sample was made of peripheral blood. This receptor was obtained from a man older than 75 with acute or convalescent COVID-19.

The CDR3 DNA reads TGCGCCAGCAGGGGTGACAGCAACTCCTATAATTCACCCCTCCACTTT. Its protein product is CASRGDSNSYNSPLHF. The V call is TRBV10-2, the J call TRBJ1-6; the D gene is possibly TRBD1 (5 bases). This CDR3 is built from 16 residues. CDR1 and CDR2 from the germline V gene are WSHSY and SAAADI. Deletions cut 6 bases from V and 0 bases from J, with 12 bases between.